This TCR beta chain was observed in a study of CD8 T cells in ankylosing spondylitis. Trimming removed 6 bases at V and 6 bases at J, with 11 bases between. Germline CDR1 SGHRS, CDR2 YFSETQ. CDR3 length: 12 amino acids. Each TCR beta library was made by quantitative 5'-RACE that incorporated molecular barcodes. TCRdb re-called the 5' RACE reads with MiXCR, one entry per CDR3 protein. Altogether about 540,000 distinct CDR3 sequences are present, about 13% being singletons, with the ten largest covering about 6.8%. This clonotype showed up many times. The antigen is not known. Points from the study as a whole: In ankylosing spondylitis patients, matched synovial fluid reportedly showed significant enrichment of disease-linked clones. A TCR beta motif of 7 or 8 highly homologous variants appeared characteristic of ankylosing spondylitis blood. In peripheral blood, disease-linked CD8+ clones occurred at relatively low frequencies. Past research had described some motif variants in reactive arthritis synovial fluid and blood.

The sample comprised blood, either unsorted or a sorted T cell fraction (not recorded which). This receptor was taken from a male donor with ankylosing spondylitis. The genes are TRBV5-1 and TRBJ2-3; unclear D gene. Written as DNA, the CDR3 is TGCGCCAGCAACCGAGAAGGGGATACGCAGTATTTT. This gives the protein CASNREGDTQYF.